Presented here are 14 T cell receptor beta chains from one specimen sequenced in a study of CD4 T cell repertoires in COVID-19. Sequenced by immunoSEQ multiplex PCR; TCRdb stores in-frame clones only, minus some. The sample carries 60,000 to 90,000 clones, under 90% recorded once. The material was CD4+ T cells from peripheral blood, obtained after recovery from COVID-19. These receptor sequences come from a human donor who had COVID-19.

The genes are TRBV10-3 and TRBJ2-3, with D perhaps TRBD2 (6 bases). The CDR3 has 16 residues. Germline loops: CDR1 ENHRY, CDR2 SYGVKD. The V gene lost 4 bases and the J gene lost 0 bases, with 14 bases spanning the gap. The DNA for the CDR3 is TGTGCCATCAGTGGGGGGACTGTTGCTAGCACAGATACGCAGTATTTT. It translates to CAISGGTVASTDTQYF.

CDR3 in amino acids: CASSAGGGYTF. Here the CDR3 DNA reads TGTGCCAGCAGCGCAGGGGGCGGCTACACCTTC. V and J are TRBV7-2 and TRBJ1-2; 8 positions match TRBD1. The CDR3 contains 11 residues. Germline lookup yields CDR1 SGHTA and CDR2 FQGNSA. The V segment lost 5 bases and the J segment 8 bases; nucleotides outside the gene matches: 1. Full variable domain (remainder filled in from reference TRBV7-2 and TRBJ1-2): GAGVSQSPSNKVTEKGKDVELRCDPISGHTALYWYRQSLGQGLEFLIYFQGNSAPDKSGLPSDRFSAERTGGSVSTLTIQRTQQEDSAVYLCASSAGGGYTFGSGTRLTVV.

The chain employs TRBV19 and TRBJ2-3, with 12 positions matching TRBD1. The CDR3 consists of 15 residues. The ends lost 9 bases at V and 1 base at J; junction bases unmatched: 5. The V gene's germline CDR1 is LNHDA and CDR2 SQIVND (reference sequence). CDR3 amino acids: CASRDRGRGTDTQYF. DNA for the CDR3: TGTGCCAGCCGGGACAGGGGGCGCGGCACAGATACGCAGTATTTT.

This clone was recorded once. CDR3 amino acids: CASLGGALGDTQYF. Written as DNA, the CDR3 is TGTGCCAGCCTCGGCGGGGCACTAGGAGATACGCAGTATTTT. The V and J genes are TRBV19 and TRBJ2-3; a possible D gene is TRBD2 (6 bases). Looked up from germline, CDR1 is LNHDA and CDR2 is SQIVND (reference sequence). CDR3 size: 14 residues. V was pared by 9 bases and J by 5 bases, with 18 bases between.

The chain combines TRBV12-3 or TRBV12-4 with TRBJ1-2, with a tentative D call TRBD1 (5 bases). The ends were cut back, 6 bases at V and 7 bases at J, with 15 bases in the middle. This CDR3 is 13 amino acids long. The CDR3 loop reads CASSPTSGFGYTF. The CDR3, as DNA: TGTGCCAGCAGCCCAACGTCAGGGTTTGGCTACACCTTC.

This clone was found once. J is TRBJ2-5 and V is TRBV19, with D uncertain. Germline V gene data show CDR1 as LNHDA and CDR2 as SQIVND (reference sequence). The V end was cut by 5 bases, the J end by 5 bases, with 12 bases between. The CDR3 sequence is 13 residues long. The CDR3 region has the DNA TGTGCCAGTAGTCTCACAGTTTTGGAGACCCAGTACTTC. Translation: CASSLTVLETQYF.

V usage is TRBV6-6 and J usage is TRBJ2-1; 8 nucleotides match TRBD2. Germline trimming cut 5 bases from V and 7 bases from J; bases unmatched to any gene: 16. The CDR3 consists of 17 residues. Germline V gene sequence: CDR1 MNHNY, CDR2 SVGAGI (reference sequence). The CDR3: CASSRFEFGGGRNEQFF. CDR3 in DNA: TGTGCCAGCAGTCGATTCGAGTTTGGCGGGGGGAGGAATGAGCAGTTCTTC.

The CDR3 region is CASSIEVGGTGVVADTQYF. DNA for the CDR3: TGTGCCAGTAGTATAGAGGTTGGGGGGACAGGCGTCGTCGCAGATACGCAGTATTTT. The V and J genes are TRBV19 and TRBJ2-3; 8 nucleotides agree with TRBD1. The length of the CDR3 is 19 residues. After removal of 0 bases from V and 4 bases from J, the junction contained 15 bases not matched to a gene. The germline CDR1 and CDR2 sequences are LNHDA and SQIVND (reference sequence). Supplemented by reference TRBV19 and TRBJ2-3, the full variable domain reads DGGITQSPKYLFRKEGQNVTLSCEQNLNHDAMYWYRQDPGQGLRLIYYSQIVNDFQKGDIAEGYSVSREKKESFPLTVTSAQKNPTAFYLCASSIEVGGTGVVADTQYFGPGTRLTVL.

CDR3 in DNA: TGTGCCAGCAGCCTATCCTACGAGCAGTACTTC. Encoded protein: CASSLSYEQYF. The J gene is TRBJ2-7, the V gene TRBV13; D remains ambiguous. Germline CDR1 is PRHDT and CDR2 is FYEKMQ (reference sequence). The CDR3 is 11 residues long. V dropped 5 bases and J dropped 1 base, with 3 bases sitting between them.

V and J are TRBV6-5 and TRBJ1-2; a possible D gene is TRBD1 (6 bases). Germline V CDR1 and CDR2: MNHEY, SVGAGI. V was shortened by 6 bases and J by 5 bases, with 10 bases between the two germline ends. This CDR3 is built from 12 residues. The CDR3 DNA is TGTGCCAGCAGGTCACAGGGATATGGCTACACCTTC. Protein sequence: CASRSQGYGYTF.

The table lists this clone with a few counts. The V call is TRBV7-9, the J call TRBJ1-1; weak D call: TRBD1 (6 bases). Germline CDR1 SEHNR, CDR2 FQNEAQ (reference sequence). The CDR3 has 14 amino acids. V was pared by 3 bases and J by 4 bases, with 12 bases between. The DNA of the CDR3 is TGTGCCAGCAGCTTTACCAGGGGAAGCACTGAAGCTTTCTTT. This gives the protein CASSFTRGSTEAFF.

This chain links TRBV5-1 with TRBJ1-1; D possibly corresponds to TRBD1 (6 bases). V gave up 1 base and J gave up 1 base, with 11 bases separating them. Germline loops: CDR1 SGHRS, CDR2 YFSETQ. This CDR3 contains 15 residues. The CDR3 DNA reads TGCGCCAGCAGCTTGCGACAGGATTGGAACACTGAAGCTTTCTTT. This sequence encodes CASSLRQDWNTEAFF.

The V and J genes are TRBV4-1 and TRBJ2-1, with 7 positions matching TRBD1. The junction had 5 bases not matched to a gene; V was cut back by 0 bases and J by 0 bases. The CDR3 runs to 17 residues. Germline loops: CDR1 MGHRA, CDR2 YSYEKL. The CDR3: CASSQERGQSSYNEQFF. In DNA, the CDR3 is TGCGCCAGCAGCCAAGAGAGGGGACAGAGCTCCTACAATGAGCAGTTCTTC.

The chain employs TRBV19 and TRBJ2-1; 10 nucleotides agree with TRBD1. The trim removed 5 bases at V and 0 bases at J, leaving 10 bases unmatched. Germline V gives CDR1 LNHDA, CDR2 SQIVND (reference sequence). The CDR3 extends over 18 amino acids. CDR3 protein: CASSLRDRGFSSYNEQFF. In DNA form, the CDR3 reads TGTGCCAGTAGTCTACGGGACAGGGGCTTCAGCTCCTACAATGAGCAGTTCTTC.